The rows below give T cell receptor beta chains drawn from one sample of a study of blood T cell repertoires in COVID-19. Here immunoSEQ multiplex PCR was the method, and the copy in TCRdb shows in-frame clones only, minus some. The sample shows around 280,000 clones, 75% to 90% of them seen only once. The sequencing input was PBMCs or T cells enriched from blood (not recorded which). All receptors derive from a woman in her thirties or forties who had recovered from COVID-19. The CDR3 runs from the conserved cysteine through the conserved F or W. A D gene is named only where the DNA matches it firmly. Part of the rows lack a size; the others show once, few, many or a class for expanded clones.

clone_size j_call d_call v_call cdr3_aa cdr3_nt
. TRBJ2-5 TRBD2 TRBV19 CASGGRGGQETQYF TGTGCCAGCGGAGGTCGGGGGGGACAAGAGACCCAGTACTTC
. TRBJ1-5 TRBD1 TRBV6-2/TRBV6-3 CASSYLDRVLGQPQHF TGTGCCAGCAGTTACCTGGACAGGGTATTAGGTCAGCCCCAGCATTTT
. TRBJ1-5 . TRBV6-5 CASTLGALNQPQHF TGTGCCAGTACGTTAGGGGCTCTCAATCAGCCCCAGCATTTT
. TRBJ1-1 TRBD1 TRBV27 CASSRTGAGGAFF TGTGCCAGCAGCCGAACAGGGGCCGGGGGAGCTTTCTTT
few TRBJ2-3 . TRBV5-1 CASSSPGASTDTQYF TGCGCCAGCAGCTCCCCAGGGGCAAGCACAGATACGCAGTATTTT
. TRBJ2-7 . TRBV21-1 CASSKMRLDRGYHEQYF TGTGCCAGCAGCAAAATGAGACTGGACAGAGGGTACCACGAGCAGTACTTC
. TRBJ2-7 . TRBV27 CATHRSGGNEQYF TGTGCCACCCATAGAAGTGGGGGCAACGAGCAGTACTTC
. TRBJ1-3 . TRBV14 CASSAQGNTIYF TGTGCCAGCAGCGCACAGGGAAACACCATATATTTT
. TRBJ2-5 . TRBV11-2 CASASAGFQETQYF TGTGCCAGCGCGTCCGCGGGGTTCCAAGAGACCCAGTACTTC
. TRBJ2-5 TRBD1 TRBV10-3 CATQGQGRREETQYF TGTGCCACCCAGGGACAGGGGCGCCGGGAAGAGACCCAGTACTTC